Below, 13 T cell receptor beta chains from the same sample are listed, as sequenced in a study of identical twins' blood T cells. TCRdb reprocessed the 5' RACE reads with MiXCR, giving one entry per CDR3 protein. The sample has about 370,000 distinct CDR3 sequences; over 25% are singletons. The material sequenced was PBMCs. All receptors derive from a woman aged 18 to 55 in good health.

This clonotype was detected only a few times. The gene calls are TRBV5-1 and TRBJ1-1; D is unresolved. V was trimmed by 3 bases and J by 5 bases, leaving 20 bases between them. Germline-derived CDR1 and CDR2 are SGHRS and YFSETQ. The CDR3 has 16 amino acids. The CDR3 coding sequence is TGCGCCAGCAGCTCATACCTGGTTTACAGAGGGACTGAAGCTTTCTTT. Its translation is CASSSYLVYRGTEAFF.

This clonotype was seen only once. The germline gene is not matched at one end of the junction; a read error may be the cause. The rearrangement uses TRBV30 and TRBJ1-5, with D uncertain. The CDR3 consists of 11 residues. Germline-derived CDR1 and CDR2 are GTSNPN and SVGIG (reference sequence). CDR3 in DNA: TGTGCCTGGAGTGAGGGCCGGACCGTCAATTTT. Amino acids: CAWSEGRTVNF. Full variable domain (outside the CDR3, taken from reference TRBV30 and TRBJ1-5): SQTIHQWPATLVQPVGSPLSLECTVEGTSNPNLYWYRQAAGRGLQLLFYSVGIGQISSEVPQNLSASRPQDRQFILSSKKLLLSDSGFYLCAWSEGRTVNFGDGTRLSIL.

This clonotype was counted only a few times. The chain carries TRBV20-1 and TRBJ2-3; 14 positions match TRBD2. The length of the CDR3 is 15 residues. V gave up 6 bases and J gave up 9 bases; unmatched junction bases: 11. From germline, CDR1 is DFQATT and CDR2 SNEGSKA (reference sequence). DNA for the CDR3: TGCAGTGCCGTCGGACTAGCGGGAGGTTCGGGAACGCAGTATTTT. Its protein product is CSAVGLAGGSGTQYF.

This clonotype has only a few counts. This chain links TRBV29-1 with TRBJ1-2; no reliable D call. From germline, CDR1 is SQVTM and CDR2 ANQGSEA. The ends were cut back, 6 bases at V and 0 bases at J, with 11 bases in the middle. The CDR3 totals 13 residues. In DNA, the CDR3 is TGCAGCGTCGCGGGAGCCGCTAACTATGGCTACACCTTC. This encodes CSVAGAANYGYTF.

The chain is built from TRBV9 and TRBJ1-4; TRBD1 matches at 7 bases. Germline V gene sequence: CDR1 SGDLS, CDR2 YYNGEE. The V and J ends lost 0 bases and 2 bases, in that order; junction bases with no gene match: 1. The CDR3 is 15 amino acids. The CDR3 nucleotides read TGTGCCAGCAGCGTAGAGGGGGCGACTAATGAAAAACTGTTTTTT. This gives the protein CASSVEGATNEKLFF.

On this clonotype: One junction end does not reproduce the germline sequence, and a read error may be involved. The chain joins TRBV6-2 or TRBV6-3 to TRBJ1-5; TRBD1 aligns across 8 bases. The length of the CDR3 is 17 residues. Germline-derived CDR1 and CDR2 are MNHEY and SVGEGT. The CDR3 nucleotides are TGTGCCAGCAGTTACTCATTCAGGGGGCAGAGCAATCATCCCCAGCATTTT. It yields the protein CASSYSFRGQSNHPQHF.

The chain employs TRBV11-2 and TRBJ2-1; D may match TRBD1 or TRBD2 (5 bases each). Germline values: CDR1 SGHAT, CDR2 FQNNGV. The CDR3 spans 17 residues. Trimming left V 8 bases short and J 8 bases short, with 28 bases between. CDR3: CASGQYLSGRGVDEQFF. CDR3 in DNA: TGTGCCAGCGGCCAATACCTATCGGGACGCGGTGTCGATGAGCAGTTCTTC.

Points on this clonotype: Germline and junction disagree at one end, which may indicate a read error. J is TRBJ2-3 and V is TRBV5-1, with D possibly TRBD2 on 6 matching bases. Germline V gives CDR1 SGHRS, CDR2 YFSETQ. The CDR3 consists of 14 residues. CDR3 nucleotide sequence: TGCGCCGGCAGCTTGGAGGGGAGCACAGATACGCAGTATTTT. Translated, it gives CAGSLEGSTDTQYF.

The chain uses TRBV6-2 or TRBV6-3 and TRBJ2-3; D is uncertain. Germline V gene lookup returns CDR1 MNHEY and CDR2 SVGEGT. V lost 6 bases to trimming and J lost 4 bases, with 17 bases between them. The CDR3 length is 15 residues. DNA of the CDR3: TGTGCCAGCAGATTCCGAAGTAAAGGACCAGATACGCAGTATTTT. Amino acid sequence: CASRFRSKGPDTQYF.

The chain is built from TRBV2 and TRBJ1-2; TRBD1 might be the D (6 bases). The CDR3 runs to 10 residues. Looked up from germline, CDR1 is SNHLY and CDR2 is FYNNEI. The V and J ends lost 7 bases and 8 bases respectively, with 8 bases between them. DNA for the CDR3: TGTGCCAGCAAACAGGGCGGCTACACCTTC. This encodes CASKQGGYTF.

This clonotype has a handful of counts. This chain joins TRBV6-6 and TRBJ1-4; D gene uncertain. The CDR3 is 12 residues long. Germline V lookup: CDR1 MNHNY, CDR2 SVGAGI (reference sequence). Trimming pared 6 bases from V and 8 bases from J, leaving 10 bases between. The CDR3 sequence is CASSPNTEKLFF. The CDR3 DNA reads TGTGCCAGCAGCCCCAACACCGAAAAACTGTTTTTT.

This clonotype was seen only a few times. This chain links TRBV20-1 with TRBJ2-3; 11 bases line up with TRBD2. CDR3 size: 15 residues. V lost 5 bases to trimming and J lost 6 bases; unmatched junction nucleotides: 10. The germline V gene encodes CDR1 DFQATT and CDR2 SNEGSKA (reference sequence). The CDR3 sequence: CSAFILAGDTDTQYF. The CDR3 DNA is TGCAGTGCTTTCATACTAGCGGGAGATACGGATACGCAGTATTTT.

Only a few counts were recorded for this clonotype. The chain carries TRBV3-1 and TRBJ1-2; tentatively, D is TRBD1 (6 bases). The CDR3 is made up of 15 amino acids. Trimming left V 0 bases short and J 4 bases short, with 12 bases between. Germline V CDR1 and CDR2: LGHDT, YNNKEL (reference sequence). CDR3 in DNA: TGTGCCAGCAGCCAAGAAATAGGGGGACCCTATGGCTACACCTTC. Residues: CASSQEIGGPYGYTF.